Each of the 6 T cell receptor beta chains below was sequenced from the same sample in a study of cytomegalovirus exposure and HLA in healthy donors. 60 Vbeta and 13 Jbeta primers were used in PCR. TCRdb's copy holds only in-frame clones and misses some; the assay was immunoSEQ multiplex PCR. The sample includes 100,000 to 150,000 clones. Sequencing was performed on PBMCs. The receptors shown here come from a woman in her forties in good health and CMV-seropositive.

The chain combines TRBV4-1 with TRBJ2-1; 10 bases align to TRBD2. Trimming removed 0 bases from V and 9 bases from J; junction bases left unmatched: 11. This CDR3 is 17 amino acids long. Germline loops: CDR1 MGHRA, CDR2 YSYEKL. The CDR3 region has the DNA TGCGCCAGCAGCCAAGACCGAACTAGCGGGAATAAGGTTGAGCAGTTCTTC. It is translated as CASSQDRTSGNKVEQFF.

V is TRBV29-1 and J is TRBJ2-7; 14 bases align to TRBD2. Germline V CDR1 and CDR2: SQVTM, ANQGSEA. The CDR3 runs to 14 residues. After removal of 7 bases from V and 7 bases from J, the junction contained 9 bases not matched to a gene. CDR3 sequence reads: CSARGLAGAREQYF. Here the CDR3 DNA reads TGCAGCGCGAGGGGACTAGCGGGAGCTCGAGAGCAGTACTTC.

The chain has TRBV28 and TRBJ1-2, with a possible D match to TRBD1 (5 bases). The V and J ends lost 11 bases and 7 bases respectively, with 20 bases between them. CDR3 length: 13 residues. CDR1 MDHEN and CDR2 SYDVKM come from the germline V gene. The CDR3 reads CASLGALPAGYTF. In DNA, the CDR3 is TGTGCCTCCCTTGGGGCACTTCCGGCTGGCTACACCTTC.

The chain links TRBV6-5 to TRBJ2-2, with 8 bases lining up with TRBD1. V shed 5 bases and J 7 bases; nucleotides not matched to a gene: 9. The germline CDR1 and CDR2 sequences are MNHEY and SVGAGI. The CDR3 sequence is 15 residues long. In DNA, the CDR3 is TGTGCCAGCAGTACGCTGACAGGGGTGGGCGGGGAGCTGTTTTTT. It specifies CASSTLTGVGGELFF.

The rearrangement uses TRBV5-6 and TRBJ1-2, with TRBD1 matching 9 bases. V lost 4 bases and J lost 8; bases outside the gene matches: 6. The CDR3 contains 13 residues. Germline CDR1 and CDR2: SGHDT and YYEEEE. CDR3 sequence: CASSRDRDGGYTF. In DNA, the CDR3 is TGTGCCAGCAGCCGGGACAGGGACGGCGGCTACACCTTC.

The chain links TRBV9 to TRBJ2-5; D may be TRBD2 (6 bases). V was trimmed by 1 base and J by 5 bases, leaving 12 bases between them. Looked up from germline, CDR1 is SGDLS and CDR2 is YYNGEE. The length of the CDR3 is 14 residues. The CDR3 bases are TGTGCCAGCAGCGTACACCACCGGGAGGAGACCCAGTACTTC. This translates into CASSVHHREETQYF. The whole variable domain, filled in from reference TRBV9 and TRBJ2-5, reads DSGVTQTPKHLITATGQRVTLRCSPRSGDLSVYWYQQSLDQGLQFLIQYYNGEERAKGNILERFSAQQFPDLHSELNLSSLELGDSALYFCASSVHHREETQYFGPGTRLLVL.